The clone carrying this T cell receptor (beta chain) was seen a handful of times. Its antigen is still unknown. A much larger clone sits a single nucleotide away, making a read error possible. The sample is drawn from a study of T cells in Graves' hyperthyroidism and ophthalmopathy. Inclusion characteristics of ophthalmopathy patients comprised a Clinical Activity Score of at least 3, a NOSPECS grade of at least 4, and duration under 3 months. Investigators excluded patients with uncontrolled infection, other autoimmune disease, pregnancy or lactation. Amplified regions were TCR beta CDR3 sequences from RNA transcripts. Using the HTBI primer set, a first-round RT-PCR was run on the TCR CDR3. Via MiXCR, TCRdb re-called the multiplex PCR reads, giving one row per CDR3 protein. The top ten hold roughly a fifth of the sample, which has some 350,000 distinct CDR3 sequences, 13% to 15% seen once. CDR3 length: 14 amino acids. The V segment lost 6 bases and the J segment 1 base; nucleotides outside the gene matches: 6. Germline V CDR1 and CDR2: PRHDT, FYEKMQ (reference sequence).

Study-level points and caveats: In blood, most of the thyroid clonotypes expanded above 0.001 were also present.

This sequence joins TRBV13 and TRBJ2-7, with 7 bases aligning to TRBD1. Sequencing used blood. The clonotype comes from a woman aged 55-75 years with Graves' ophthalmopathy. As DNA, the CDR3 is TGTGCCAGCAGGGTGGGACAGATGTCCTACGAGCAGTACTTC. This sequence encodes CASRVGQMSYEQYF. The full variable domain, with the rest looked up from reference TRBV13 and TRBJ2-7, is AAGVIQSPRHLIKEKRETATLKCYPIPRHDTVYWYQQGPGQDPQFLISFYEKMQSDKGSIPDRFSAQQFSDYHSELNMSSLELGDSALYFCASRVGQMSYEQYFGPGTRLTVT.